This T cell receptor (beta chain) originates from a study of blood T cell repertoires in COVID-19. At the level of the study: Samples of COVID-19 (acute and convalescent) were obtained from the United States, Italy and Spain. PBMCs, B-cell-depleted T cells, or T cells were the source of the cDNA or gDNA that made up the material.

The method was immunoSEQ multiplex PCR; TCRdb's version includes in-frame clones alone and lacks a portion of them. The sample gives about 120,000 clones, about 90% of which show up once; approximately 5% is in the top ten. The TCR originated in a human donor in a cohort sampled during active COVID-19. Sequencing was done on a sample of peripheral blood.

CDR3 residues: CASSQGAAGEETQYF. The DNA of the CDR3 is TGTGCCAGCAGCCAAGGCGCCGCGGGAGAGGAGACCCAGTACTTC. J is TRBJ2-5 and V is TRBV4-2; 7 bases line up with TRBD2. The V and J ends lost 1 base and 5 bases, in that order; junction bases with no gene match: 7. Germline CDR1 is LGHNA and CDR2 is YNFKEQ. The CDR3 totals 15 residues.